This T cell receptor (beta chain) is from a study of immune heterogeneity within non-small cell lung tumors. Notes on the study in general: Comparison across individual patients showed largely distinct high-frequency T-cell receptor beta clonotypes.

This clonotype is judged medium-sized. What it recognizes is unknown. CDR1 and CDR2 (germline): MNHNS, SASEGT. There are 16 residues in the CDR3. The ends lost 7 bases at V and 0 bases at J; junction bases unmatched: 8. It was a multiplex PCR that amplified TCR beta CDR3, with 32 V and 13 J primers. TCRdb re-analysed the multiplex PCR reads in MiXCR, keeping a single row per CDR3 protein. The table includes more than 9,000 distinct CDR3 sequences, just under 30% detected once. At 550 to 600 ng per sample, bulk tumor genomic DNA provided the template. Several widely spaced biopsies per primary tumor were taken during surgery. Untreated, newly diagnosed non-small cell lung cancer patients underwent curative surgery.

This receptor was taken from a woman aged 55-70 years with non-small cell lung cancer. Sequenced input: lung tumor tissue. The chain links TRBV6-1 to TRBJ2-3; 9 bases map to TRBD2. The CDR3 DNA reads as TGTGCCAGCAAGCCCCTAGCGGGATATAGCACAGATACGCAGTATTTT. As protein: CASKPLAGYSTDTQYF.